This T cell receptor beta chain was captured by sequencing in a study of blood T cell repertoires in COVID-19. The data were produced by immunoSEQ multiplex PCR, yet TCRdb's version contains in-frame clones alone and is incomplete. The data hold 100,000 to 150,000 clones, with 86% observed a single time. The CDR3 is 14 amino acids. Between the trimmed V and J ends, which lost 4 bases and 2 bases, there was a span of 10 bases. CDR1 is SGHTA and CDR2 is FQGNSA in the germline V gene. The sequenced sample consisted of peripheral blood. The gene calls are TRBV7-2 and TRBJ2-3; D may be TRBD2 (5 bases). The source is a woman aged 70-85 years with COVID-19, enrolled during active disease. The CDR3 region is CASSSTLATDTQYF. CDR3 DNA: TGTGCCAGCAGCTCGACCCTAGCCACAGATACGCAGTATTTT.